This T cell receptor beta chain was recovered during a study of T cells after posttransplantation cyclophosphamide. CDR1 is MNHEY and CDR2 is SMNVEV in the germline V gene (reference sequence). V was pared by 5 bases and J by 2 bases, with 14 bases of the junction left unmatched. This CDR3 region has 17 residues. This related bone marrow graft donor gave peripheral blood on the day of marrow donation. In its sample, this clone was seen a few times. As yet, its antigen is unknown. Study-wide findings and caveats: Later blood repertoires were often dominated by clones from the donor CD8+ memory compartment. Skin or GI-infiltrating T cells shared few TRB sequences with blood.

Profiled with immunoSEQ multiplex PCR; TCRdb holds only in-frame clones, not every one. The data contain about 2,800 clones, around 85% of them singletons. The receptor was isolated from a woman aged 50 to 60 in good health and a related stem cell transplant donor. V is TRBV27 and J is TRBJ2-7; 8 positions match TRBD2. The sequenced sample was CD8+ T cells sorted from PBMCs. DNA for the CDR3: TGTGCCAGCAGTACCCCCGGGGGGGAATTTTTTCCCTACGAGCAGTACTTC. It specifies CASSTPGGEFFPYEQYF.